Presented here are 16 T cell receptor beta chains from one specimen sequenced in a study of blood T cell repertoires in COVID-19 (dated by TCRdb to the early 2020s). Library generation was performed with the immunoSEQ multiplex PCR assay. Imported from immuneACCESS, the table was reduced by TCRdb to in-frame sequences with V and J called. These copies leave out some clones; in studies compared against another copy, an unresolved V gene accounts for under half, and the cause of the remainder is not known. In this sample the table shows 150,000 to 190,000 clones, under 85% of which occur a single time. The ten most abundant clones make up 3.7% of the sample. Sequences were obtained from peripheral blood. Receptor source: a woman older than 75 with acute or convalescent COVID-19.

This chain connects TRBV19 to TRBJ1-2; TRBD1 matches 7 bases. The CDR3 sequence is 17 residues long. Germline CDR1 LNHDA, CDR2 SQIVND (reference sequence). V trimming: 7 bases; J trimming: 4 bases; junction bases outside the gene matches: 18. DNA for the CDR3: TGTGCCAGTATCCACGCCGGGACAGTTAAATCAGGCTATGGCTACACCTTC. It yields the protein CASIHAGTVKSGYGYTF.

The rearrangement links TRBV2 to TRBJ1-1, with a tentative D call TRBD1 (5 bases). The ends were cut back, 6 bases at V and 2 bases at J, with 10 bases in the middle. CDR3 size: 13 residues. Germline V CDR1 and CDR2: SNHLY, FYNNEI. The CDR3, as DNA: TGTGCCAGCAGCAACCAGGGAAACACTGAAGCTTTCTTT. Amino acids: CASSNQGNTEAFF. The entire variable domain, with the rest obtained from reference TRBV2 and TRBJ1-1, is as follows: EPEVTQTPSHQVTQMGQEVILRCVPISNHLYFYWYRQILGQKVEFLVSFYNNEISEKSEIFDDQFSVERPDGSNFTLKIRSTKLEDSAMYFCASSNQGNTEAFFGQGTRLTVV.

Concerning this clone itself: A read error may account for a junction end that differs from germline. The J gene is TRBJ2-7, the V gene TRBV7-2, with 7 bases aligning to TRBD1. This CDR3 region has 11 residues. Germline CDR1 SGHTA, CDR2 FQGNSA. The CDR3 loop reads CASSGPGQSKF. CDR3 DNA sequence: TGTGCCAGCAGCGGCCCGGGACAGTCTAAGTTC.

This chain links TRBV28 with TRBJ1-1, with D maybe TRBD1 (5 bases). CDR1 is MDHEN, CDR2 SYDVKM, per germline. Between the trimmed V and J ends, which lost 4 bases and 7 bases, there was a span of 13 bases. CDR3 size: 13 residues. The DNA for the CDR3 is TGTGCCAGCAGTTCCGACGACAGAAGTGAAGCTTTCTTT. Translation: CASSSDDRSEAFF.

As concerns this clone: The same CDR3 also results from other DNA sequences found in this sample. This rearrangement joins TRBV9 to TRBJ1-6; D gene uncertain. CDR1 is SGDLS, CDR2 YYNGEE, per germline. The CDR3 contains 13 residues. With 3 bases removed from V and 7 bases from J, the gap between germline ends came to 8 bases. CDR3 protein: CASSEEVNSPLHF. The CDR3 bases are TGTGCCAGCAGCGAGGAGGTAAATTCACCCCTCCACTTT.

The genes are TRBV6-5 and TRBJ1-1, with a possible D match to TRBD1 (6 bases). The ends were cut back, 4 bases at V and 3 bases at J, with 15 bases in the middle. Germline V gene data show CDR1 as MNHEY and CDR2 as SVGAGI. The CDR3 contains 15 residues. CDR3 coding DNA: TGTGCCAGCAGTTCCCTTTCAGGGGTCTACACTGAAGCTTTCTTT. Amino acids: CASSSLSGVYTEAFF.

The V gene is TRBV10-3, the J gene TRBJ1-1; possible D gene TRBD1, 5 bases. The V gene's germline CDR1 is ENHRY and CDR2 SYGVKD. Trimming shortened V by 8 bases and J by 2 bases, and 9 bases separated the two germline ends. CDR3 length: 12 amino acids. In DNA, the CDR3 is TGTGCCATCGGACAACAAAACACTGAAGCTTTCTTT. Its protein product is CAIGQQNTEAFF.

This chain uses TRBV5-6 with TRBJ2-5; D is possibly TRBD1 (6 bases). Germline CDR1 is SGHDT and CDR2 is YYEEEE. Trimming left V 4 bases short and J 4 bases short, with 11 bases between. The CDR3 consists of 13 residues. CDR3 bases: TGTGCCAGCAGCCCGGACAGAACAGAGACCCAGTACTTC. This translates into CASSPDRTETQYF.

V usage is TRBV2 and J usage is TRBJ1-4; D might be TRBD1 (5 bases). This CDR3 contains 14 residues. The V end lost 8 bases, the J end lost 6 bases, and 16 bases lay between the germline ends. Germline CDR1 and CDR2: SNHLY and FYNNEI. DNA for the CDR3: TGTGCCAGCCTCCTCGGCGGGACCCATGAAAAACTGTTTTTT. Protein: CASLLGGTHEKLFF.

The chain joins TRBV11-2 to TRBJ2-7, with 11 nucleotides matching TRBD2. After removal of 5 bases from V and 5 bases from J, the junction contained 2 bases not matched to a gene. The CDR3 spans 13 residues. Germline V lookup: CDR1 SGHAT, CDR2 FQNNGV. The CDR3: CASSQLAGDEQYF. DNA of the CDR3: TGTGCCAGCAGCCAACTAGCGGGGGACGAGCAGTACTTC. Full variable domain (remainder filled in from reference TRBV11-2 and TRBJ2-7): EAGVAQSPRYKIIEKRQSVAFWCNPISGHATLYWYQQILGQGPKLLIQFQNNGVVDDSQLPKDRFSAERLKGVDSTLKIQPAKLEDSAVYLCASSQLAGDEQYFGPGTRLTVT.

V and J are TRBV19 and TRBJ1-1, with D perhaps TRBD1 (5 bases). Germline V gives CDR1 LNHDA, CDR2 SQIVND (reference sequence). The V end was cut by 7 bases, the J end by 0 bases, with 15 bases between. CDR3 length equals 15 residues. The CDR3 coding sequence is TGTGCCAGTACTCGAAGGGAGGGACTGAACACTGAAGCTTTCTTT. Residues: CASTRREGLNTEAFF.

The rearrangement links TRBV12-5 to TRBJ2-1; 8 bases match TRBD2. The CDR3 totals 15 residues. V was pared by 6 bases and J by 4 bases, with 8 bases of the junction left unmatched. Germline values: CDR1 LGHNT, CDR2 FRNRAP. The CDR3 loop reads CASGGPGGVYNEQFF. CDR3 DNA: TGTGCTAGTGGCGGACCGGGAGGGGTTTACAATGAGCAGTTCTTC. Full variable domain (rest looked up from reference TRBV12-5 and TRBJ2-1): DARVTQTPRHKVTEMGQEVTMRCQPILGHNTVFWYRQTMMQGLELLAYFRNRAPLDDSGMPKDRFSAEMPDATLATLKIQPSEPRDSAVYFCASGGPGGVYNEQFFGPGTRLTVL.

J is TRBJ2-7 and V is TRBV2; TRBD2 agrees at 8 bases. The germline V gene has CDR1 SNHLY and CDR2 FYNNEI. CDR3 length: 16 residues. J was trimmed by 4 bases and V by 3 bases; bases with no gene match: 11. Here the CDR3 reads CASSDSGLVSSYEQYF. CDR3 DNA sequence: TGTGCCAGCAGTGACTCGGGACTAGTCTCTTCGTACGAGCAGTACTTC.

The rearrangement uses TRBV19 and TRBJ1-6; perhaps TRBD1 as D (5 bases). Germline V lookup: CDR1 LNHDA, CDR2 SQIVND (reference sequence). CDR3 length: 13 amino acids. V was shortened by 6 bases and J by 9 bases, with 12 bases between the two germline ends. The CDR3 is CASRPGGGSPLHF. CDR3 DNA sequence: TGTGCCAGTAGGCCCGGGGGGGGTTCACCCCTCCACTTT.

The rearrangement links TRBV3-1 (or the pseudogene TRBV3-2) to TRBJ2-6; TRBD1 matches 7 bases. The ends lost 6 bases at V and 0 bases at J; junction bases unmatched: 20. The germline V gene encodes CDR1 LGHDT and CDR2 YNNKEL (reference sequence). There are 21 residues in the CDR3. The CDR3 reads CASSRSQKTGQQYSGANVLTF. CDR3 DNA: TGTGCCAGCAGTCGCTCACAAAAAACGGGACAGCAATACTCTGGGGCCAACGTCCTGACTTTC.

This clone showed up just a few times. The chain has TRBV12-3 or TRBV12-4 and TRBJ1-1; weak D call: TRBD1 (6 bases). V lost 3 bases and J lost 6, with 11 bases in between. The CDR3 totals 13 residues. This CDR3 is CASSLGGHAEAFF. CDR3 nucleotides: TGTGCCAGCAGTTTGGGGGGGCACGCTGAAGCTTTCTTT.